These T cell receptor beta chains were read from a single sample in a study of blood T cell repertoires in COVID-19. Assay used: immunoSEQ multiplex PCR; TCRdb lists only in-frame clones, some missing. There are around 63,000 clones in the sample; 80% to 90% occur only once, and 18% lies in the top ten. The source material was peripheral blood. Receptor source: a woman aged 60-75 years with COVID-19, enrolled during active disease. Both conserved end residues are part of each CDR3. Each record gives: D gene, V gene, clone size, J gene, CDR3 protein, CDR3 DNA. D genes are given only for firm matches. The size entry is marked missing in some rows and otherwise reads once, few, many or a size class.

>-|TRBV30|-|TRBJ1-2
CAWSASGGGGYTF
TGTGCCTGGAGTGCCTCGGGGGGCGGGGGCTACACCTTC
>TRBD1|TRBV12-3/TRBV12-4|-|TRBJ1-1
CASRKGQGTEAFF
TGTGCCAGCAGGAAGGGACAGGGGACTGAAGCTTTCTTT
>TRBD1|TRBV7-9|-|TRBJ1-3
CASSFGQGAAGNTIYF
TGTGCCAGCAGCTTCGGACAGGGGGCGGCTGGAAACACCATATATTTT
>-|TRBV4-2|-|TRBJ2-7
CASSQDLAGRSSYEQYF
TGTGCCAGCAGCCAAGATCTGGCGGGGCGGAGCTCCTACGAGCAGTACTTC
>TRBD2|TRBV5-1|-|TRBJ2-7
CASSTSGLAGVEQYF
TGCGCCAGCAGCACCTCGGGACTAGCGGGAGTCGAGCAGTACTTC
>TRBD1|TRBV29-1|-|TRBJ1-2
CSADRTGYNYGYTF
TGCAGCGCCGACCGGACAGGGTATAACTATGGCTACACCTTC
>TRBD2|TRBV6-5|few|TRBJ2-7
CASTKPIAGGGEQYF
TGTGCCAGCACGAAACCCATAGCGGGAGGGGGCGAGCAGTACTTC
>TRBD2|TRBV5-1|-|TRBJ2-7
CASSPLAGEEQYF
TGCGCCAGCAGCCCACTAGCGGGAGAAGAGCAGTACTTC
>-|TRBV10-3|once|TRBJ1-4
CATQSSGNEKLFF
TGTGCCACCCAGAGCAGCGGGAATGAAAAACTGTTTTTT
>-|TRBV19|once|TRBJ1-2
CASSTKSGTTYGYTF
TGTGCCAGTAGTACTAAGTCCGGGACAACGTATGGCTACACCTTC
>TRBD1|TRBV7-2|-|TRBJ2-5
CASSRNRGRTETQYF
TGTGCCAGCAGCAGGAACAGGGGGAGGACAGAGACCCAGTACTTC
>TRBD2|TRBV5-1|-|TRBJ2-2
CASSGRTSGWGDGELFF
TGCGCCAGCAGCGGAAGGACTAGCGGCTGGGGAGACGGGGAGCTGTTTTTT
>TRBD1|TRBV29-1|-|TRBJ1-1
CSVDTGGNTEAFF
TGCAGCGTTGACACAGGGGGGAACACTGAAGCTTTCTTT
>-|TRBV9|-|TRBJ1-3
CASSVGAGGTLGSGNTIYF
TGTGCCAGCAGCGTAGGGGCCGGGGGGACGCTCGGCTCTGGAAACACCATATATTTT
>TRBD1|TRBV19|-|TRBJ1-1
CASSERQGNTEAFF
TGTGCCAGTAGTGAACGACAGGGGAACACTGAAGCTTTCTTT
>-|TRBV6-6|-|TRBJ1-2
CASSRLGAGRDMLSYTF
TGTGCCAGCAGCCGACTTGGAGCAGGGAGGGATATGTTGAGCTACACCTTC
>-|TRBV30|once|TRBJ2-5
CAWSGRRGGSSGSPQETQYF
TGTGCCTGGAGTGGCCGAAGAGGGGGCTCGAGCGGGTCGCCCCAAGAGACCCAGTACTTC
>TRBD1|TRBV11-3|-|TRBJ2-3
CASAVTQGATHTQYF
TGTGCCAGCGCCGTCACACAGGGGGCGACACATACGCAGTATTTT
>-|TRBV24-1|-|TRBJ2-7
CATLYEQYF
TGTGCCACCCTCTACGAGCAGTACTTC
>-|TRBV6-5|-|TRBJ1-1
CASSPSGENTEAFF
TGTGCCAGCAGTCCCTCAGGGGAGAACACTGAAGCTTTCTTT
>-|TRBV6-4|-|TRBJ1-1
CASRGQSNTEAFF
TGTGCCAGCAGAGGACAGTCGAACACTGAAGCTTTCTTT
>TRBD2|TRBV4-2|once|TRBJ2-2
CASSQRLADTGELFF
TGTGCCAGCAGCCAAAGACTAGCGGACACCGGGGAGCTGTTTTTT
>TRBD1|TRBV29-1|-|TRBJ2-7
CSVERPGTGPTYEQYF
TGCAGCGTTGAGCGCCCAGGGACAGGGCCTACCTACGAGCAGTACTTC
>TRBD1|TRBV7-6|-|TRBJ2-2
CASSLGGGRNTGELFF
TGTGCCAGCAGCTTAGGAGGGGGCCGAAACACCGGGGAGCTGTTTTTT
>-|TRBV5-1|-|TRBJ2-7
CASSPGAGAPATEQYF
TGCGCCAGCAGCCCGGGGGCGGGGGCCCCCGCTACGGAGCAGTACTTC
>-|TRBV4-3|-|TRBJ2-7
CASSQDREIVGTGEQYF
TGCGCCAGCAGCCAAGATCGGGAGATCGTCGGAACCGGCGAGCAGTACTTC
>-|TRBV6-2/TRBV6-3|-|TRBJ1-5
CASSTHRQLNQPQHF
TGTGCCAGCAGTACCCATCGACAGCTCAATCAGCCCCAGCATTTT
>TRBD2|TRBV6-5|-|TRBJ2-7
CASSYSGAGGPYEQYF
TGTGCCAGCAGTTACTCAGGGGCGGGAGGACCCTACGAGCAGTACTTC
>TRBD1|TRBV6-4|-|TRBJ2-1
CASSDRDREGNEQFF
TGTGCCAGCAGTGATCGAGACAGGGAAGGCAATGAGCAGTTCTTC
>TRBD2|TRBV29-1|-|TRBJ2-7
CSAKIPGLAGQYEQYF
TGCAGCGCAAAGATTCCGGGACTAGCGGGACAATACGAGCAGTACTTC
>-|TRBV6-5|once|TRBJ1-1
CASSWAGTRANTEAFF
TGTGCCAGCAGTTGGGCGGGAACAAGGGCGAACACTGAAGCTTTCTTT
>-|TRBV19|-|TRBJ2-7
CATKSPSYEQYF
TGTGCCACCAAGAGTCCCTCCTACGAGCAGTACTTC
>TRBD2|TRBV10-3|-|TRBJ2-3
CATQAGAPDRDTQYF
TGTGCCACCCAAGCGGGAGCCCCGGATAGAGATACGCAGTATTTT
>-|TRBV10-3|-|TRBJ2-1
CAITGTNDNEQFF
TGTGCCATCACGGGTACTAACGACAATGAGCAGTTCTTC
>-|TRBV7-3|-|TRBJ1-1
CASSQTGNTEAFF
TGTGCCAGCAGCCAAACAGGGAACACTGAAGCTTTCTTT
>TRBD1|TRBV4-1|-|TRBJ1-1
CASSQTGGLPNTEAFF
TGCGCCAGCAGCCAGACAGGGGGTCTCCCGAACACTGAAGCTTTCTTT
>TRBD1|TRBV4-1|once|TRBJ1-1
CASSRDRANTEAFF
TGCGCCAGCAGCCGGGACAGAGCGAACACTGAAGCTTTCTTT
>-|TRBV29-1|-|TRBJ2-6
CSVALGANVLTF
TGCAGCGTTGCATTGGGGGCCAACGTCCTGACTTTC
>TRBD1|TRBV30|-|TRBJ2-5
CAWSRGTGLHQETQYF
TGTGCCTGGAGCCGAGGGACAGGGCTACACCAAGAGACCCAGTACTTC
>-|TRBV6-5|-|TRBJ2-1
CASRKELRSYNEQFF
TGTGCCAGCAGAAAGGAGCTGCGCTCCTACAATGAGCAGTTCTTC
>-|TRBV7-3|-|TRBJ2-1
CASSLKAGSYNEQFF
TGTGCCAGCAGCTTAAAGGCGGGTTCCTACAATGAGCAGTTCTTC
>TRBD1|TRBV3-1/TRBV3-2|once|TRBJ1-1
CASSRQGSTEAFF
TGTGCCAGCAGTCGACAGGGTAGCACTGAAGCTTTCTTT
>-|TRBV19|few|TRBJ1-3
CASSIGPREEGNTIYF
TGTGCCAGTAGTATCGGGCCGCGGGAAGAGGGAAACACCATATATTTT
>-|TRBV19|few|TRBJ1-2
CASSRGGYTF
TGTGCCAGTAGCCGGGGTGGCTACACCTTC
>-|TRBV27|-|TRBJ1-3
CASSLQWALGNTIYF
TGTGCCAGCAGTTTACAGTGGGCCCTAGGAAACACCATATATTTT
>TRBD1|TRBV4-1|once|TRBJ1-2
CASSQDRGTVGYGYTF
TGCGCCAGCAGCCAAGATCGGGGGACAGTAGGCTATGGCTACACCTTC
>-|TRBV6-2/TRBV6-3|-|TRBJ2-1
CASSQINEQFF
TGTGCCAGCAGTCAAATCAATGAGCAGTTCTTC
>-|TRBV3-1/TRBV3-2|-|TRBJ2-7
CASSPGHRSYEQYF
TGTGCCAGCAGCCCGGGACACCGCTCCTACGAGCAGTACTTC
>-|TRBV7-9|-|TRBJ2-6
CASSPDRPLRFGANVLTF
TGTGCCAGCAGTCCCGACAGGCCTCTCAGGTTTGGGGCCAACGTCCTGACTTTC
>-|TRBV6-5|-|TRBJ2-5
CASKRRMGTQYF
TGTGCCAGCAAGCGTCGAATGGGGACCCAGTACTTC
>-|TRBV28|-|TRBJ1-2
CASSLAAAPHGYTF
TGTGCCAGCAGTTTGGCGGCGGCCCCGCATGGCTACACCTTC
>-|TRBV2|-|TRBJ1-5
CASSEGGRRLGQPQHF
TGTGCCAGCAGTGAAGGGGGGCGGAGGCTTGGTCAGCCCCAGCATTTT
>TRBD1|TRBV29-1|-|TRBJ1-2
CSAAGGIYGYTF
TGCAGCGCCGCAGGGGGCATCTATGGCTACACCTTC